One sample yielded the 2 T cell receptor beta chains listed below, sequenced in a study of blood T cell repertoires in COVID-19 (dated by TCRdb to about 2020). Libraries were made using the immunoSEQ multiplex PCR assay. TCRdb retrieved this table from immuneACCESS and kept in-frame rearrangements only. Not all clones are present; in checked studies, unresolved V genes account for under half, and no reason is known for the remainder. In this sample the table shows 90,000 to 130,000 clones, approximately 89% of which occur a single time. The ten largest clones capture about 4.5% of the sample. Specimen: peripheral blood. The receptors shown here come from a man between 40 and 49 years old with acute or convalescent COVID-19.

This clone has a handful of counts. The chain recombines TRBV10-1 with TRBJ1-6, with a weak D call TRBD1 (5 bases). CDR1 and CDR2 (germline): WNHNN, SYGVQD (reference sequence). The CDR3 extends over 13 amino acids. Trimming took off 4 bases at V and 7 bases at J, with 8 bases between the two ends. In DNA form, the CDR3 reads TGCGCCAGCAGTGGGGGCAGGAATTCACCCCTCCACTTT. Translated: CASSGGRNSPLHF.

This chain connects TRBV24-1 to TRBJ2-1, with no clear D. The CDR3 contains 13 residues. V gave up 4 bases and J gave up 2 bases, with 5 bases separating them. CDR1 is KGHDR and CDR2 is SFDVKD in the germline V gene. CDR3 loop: CATSEYAYNEQFF. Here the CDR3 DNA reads TGTGCCACCAGTGAATATGCCTACAATGAGCAGTTCTTC.